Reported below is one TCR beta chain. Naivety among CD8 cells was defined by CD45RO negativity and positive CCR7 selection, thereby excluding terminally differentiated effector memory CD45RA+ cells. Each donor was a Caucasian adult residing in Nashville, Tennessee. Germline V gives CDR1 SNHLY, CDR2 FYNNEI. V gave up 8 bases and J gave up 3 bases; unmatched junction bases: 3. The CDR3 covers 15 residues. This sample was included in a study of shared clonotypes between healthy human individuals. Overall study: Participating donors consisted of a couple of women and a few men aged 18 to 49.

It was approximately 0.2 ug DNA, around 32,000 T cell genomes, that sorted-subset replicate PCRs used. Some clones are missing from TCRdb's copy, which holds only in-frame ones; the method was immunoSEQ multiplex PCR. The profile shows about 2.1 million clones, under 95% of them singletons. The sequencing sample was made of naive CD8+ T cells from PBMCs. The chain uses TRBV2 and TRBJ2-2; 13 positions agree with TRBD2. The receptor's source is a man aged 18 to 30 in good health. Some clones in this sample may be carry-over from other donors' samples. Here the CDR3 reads CASRGLAGDTGELFF. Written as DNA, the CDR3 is TGTGCCAGCCGAGGACTAGCGGGAGACACCGGGGAGCTGTTTTTT.